This T cell receptor beta chain was observed in a study of blood T cell repertoires in COVID-19. Study at large: Whether acute or convalescent, the COVID-19 samples came from the United States, Italy and Spain. PBMCs, B-cell-depleted T cells, or T cells provided the cDNA or gDNA that made up the material.

This clone appeared once. CDR3 length: 12 amino acids. The germline V and J ends were trimmed by 3 bases and 14 bases, with 15 bases remaining between them. The germline CDR1 and CDR2 sequences are SGDLS and YYNGEE. During active infection, Seattle patients enrolled and were then monitored through disease. Authors' processing steps: Nucleated cell counts were estimated from reference gene primer amplification. Some clones are missing from TCRdb's copy, which holds only in-frame ones; the method was immunoSEQ multiplex PCR. V, J and clone size are taken as reported in that table, and D and trimming were inferred from the DNA itself. In the table there are around 270,000 clones, more than 85% of which are singletons.

J is TRBJ2-1 and V is TRBV9, with D tentatively TRBD2 (6 bases). The material sequenced was peripheral blood. The sequence derives from a woman aged 60 to 75 with COVID-19, enrolled during active disease. The CDR3 bases are TGTGCCAGCAGCGCCCCGGGACTCCTCAAGTTCTTC. It codes for CASSAPGLLKFF.